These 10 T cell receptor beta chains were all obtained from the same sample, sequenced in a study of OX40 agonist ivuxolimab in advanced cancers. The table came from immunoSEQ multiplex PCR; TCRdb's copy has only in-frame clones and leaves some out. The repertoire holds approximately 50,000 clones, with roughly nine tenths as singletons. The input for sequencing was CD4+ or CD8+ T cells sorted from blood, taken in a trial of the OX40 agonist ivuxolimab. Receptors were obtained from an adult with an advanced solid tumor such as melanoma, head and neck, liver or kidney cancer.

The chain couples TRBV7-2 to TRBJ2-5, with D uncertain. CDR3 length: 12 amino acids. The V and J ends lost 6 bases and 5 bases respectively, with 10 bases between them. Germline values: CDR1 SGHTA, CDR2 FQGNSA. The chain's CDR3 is CASSFPRETQYF. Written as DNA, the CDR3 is TGTGCCAGCAGTTTCCCCCGGGAGACCCAGTACTTC.

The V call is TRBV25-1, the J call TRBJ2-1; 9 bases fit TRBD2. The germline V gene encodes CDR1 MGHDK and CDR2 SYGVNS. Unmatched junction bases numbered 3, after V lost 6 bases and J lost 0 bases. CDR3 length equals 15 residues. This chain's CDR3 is CASRASGVSYNEQFF. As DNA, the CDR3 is TGTGCCAGCAGGGCTAGCGGGGTCTCCTACAATGAGCAGTTCTTC.

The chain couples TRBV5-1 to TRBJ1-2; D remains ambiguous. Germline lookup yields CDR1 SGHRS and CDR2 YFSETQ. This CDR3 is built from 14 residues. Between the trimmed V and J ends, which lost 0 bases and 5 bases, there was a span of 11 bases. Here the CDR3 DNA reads TGCGCCAGCAGCTTGGAGCACCCGGGGTATGGCTACACCTTC. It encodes CASSLEHPGYGYTF.

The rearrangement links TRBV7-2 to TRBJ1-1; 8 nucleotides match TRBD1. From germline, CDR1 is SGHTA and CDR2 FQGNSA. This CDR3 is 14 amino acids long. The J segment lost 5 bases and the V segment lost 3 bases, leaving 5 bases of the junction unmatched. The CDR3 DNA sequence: TGTGCCAGCAGCTTCCAGGGGGCGGGAACTGAAGCTTTCTTT. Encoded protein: CASSFQGAGTEAFF.

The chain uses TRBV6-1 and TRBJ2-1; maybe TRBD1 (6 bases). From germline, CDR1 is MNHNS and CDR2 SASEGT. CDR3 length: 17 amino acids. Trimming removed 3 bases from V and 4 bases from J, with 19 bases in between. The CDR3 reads CASSEDSLFLSYNEQFF. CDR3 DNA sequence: TGTGCCAGCAGTGAGGACAGTCTCTTCCTATCTTACAATGAGCAGTTCTTC.

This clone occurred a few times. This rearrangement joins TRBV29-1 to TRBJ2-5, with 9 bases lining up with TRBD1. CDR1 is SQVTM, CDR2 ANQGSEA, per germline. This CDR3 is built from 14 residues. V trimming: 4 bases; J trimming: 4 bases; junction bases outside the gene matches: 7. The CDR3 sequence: CSVANRGRGETQYF. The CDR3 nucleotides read TGCAGCGTTGCAAACAGGGGGCGCGGAGAGACCCAGTACTTC.

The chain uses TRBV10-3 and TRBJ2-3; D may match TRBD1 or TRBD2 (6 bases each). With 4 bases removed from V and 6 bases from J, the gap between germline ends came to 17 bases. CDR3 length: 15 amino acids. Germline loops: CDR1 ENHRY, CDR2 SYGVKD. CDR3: CAISVSQGGRDTQYF. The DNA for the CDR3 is TGTGCCATCAGTGTGTCACAGGGAGGAAGGGATACGCAGTATTTT.

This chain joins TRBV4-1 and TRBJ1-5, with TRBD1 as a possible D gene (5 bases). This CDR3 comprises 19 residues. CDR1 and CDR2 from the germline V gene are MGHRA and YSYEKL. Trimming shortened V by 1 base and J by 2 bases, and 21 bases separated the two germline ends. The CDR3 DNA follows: TGCGCCAGCAGCCAAGTTGTTTCCTTAGGGGTTTTGGGCAATCAGCCCCAGCATTTT. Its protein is CASSQVVSLGVLGNQPQHF.

CDR3 nucleotides: TGTGCCAGCAGTGGCGGCGGGGGCACAGATACGCAGTATTTT. It yields the protein CASSGGGGTDTQYF. The chain joins TRBV2 to TRBJ2-3, with D tentatively TRBD2 (6 bases). Per the germline V gene, CDR1 is SNHLY and CDR2 is FYNNEI. The CDR3 runs to 14 residues. Trimming left V 4 bases short and J 1 base short, with 9 bases between.

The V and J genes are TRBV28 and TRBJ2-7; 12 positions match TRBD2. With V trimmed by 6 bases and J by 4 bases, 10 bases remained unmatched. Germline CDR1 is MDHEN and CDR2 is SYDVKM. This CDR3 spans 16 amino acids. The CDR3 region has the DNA TGTGCCAGCAGGTCCACTAGCGGGGGGCAACAATACGAGCAGTACTTC. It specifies CASRSTSGGQQYEQYF.